Below, one TCR beta chain is given with its context. Its matching antigen is unknown. The germline V gene has CDR1 SGHDN and CDR2 FVKESK. The CDR3 extends over 17 amino acids. V shed 0 bases and J shed 5 bases, with 19 bases lying between them. The data were taken from a study of shared clonotypes between healthy human individuals. On the study more broadly: The people who gave samples were a couple of women and three men aged 18 to 49.

The assay was immunoSEQ multiplex PCR, and TCRdb's table has in-frame clones only and misses some. The data hold millions of clones, with 95% observed a single time. Broader study findings: Naive subsets, compared against memory subsets, generally had larger estimated richness values.

Specimen: naive CD4+ T cells sorted from blood. Stated subset: CD45RA+ positively selected. This rearrangement joins TRBV14 to TRBJ2-5, with D perhaps TRBD2 (6 bases). The clonotype was recovered from a man younger than 35 in good health. CDR3 protein: CASSQEGWLVGRETQYF. CDR3 DNA: TGTGCCAGCAGCCAAGAGGGGTGGCTAGTAGGGAGGGAGACCCAGTACTTC.